A single sample is the source of the 30 T cell receptor beta chains below, sequenced in a study of blood T cell repertoires in COVID-19. Assay: immunoSEQ multiplex PCR; the TCRdb copy retains only in-frame clones and omits some. The top ten clones hold approximately 25% of a sample with approximately 130,000 clones, approximately 80% of them seen once. Sequenced sample: peripheral blood. These receptors were taken from a human donor in a cohort sampled during active COVID-19.

In regard to this clone: The sample carries other DNA sequences with the same CDR3. The CDR3 is CASSLGTGNTGELFF. The CDR3 nucleotides are TGCGCCAGCAGCTTGGGGACAGGGAACACCGGGGAGCTGTTTTTT. The rearrangement links TRBV5-1 to TRBJ2-2; the match to TRBD1 covers 7 bases. The CDR3 is made up of 15 amino acids. Looked up from germline, CDR1 is SGHRS and CDR2 is YFSETQ. Trimming took 0 bases from V and 1 from J; bases not matched to a gene: 0.

The chain's CDR3 is CASTAQGVENTIYF. As DNA, the CDR3 is TGTGCCAGCACCGCCCAGGGGGTAGAAAACACCATATATTTT. V and J are TRBV28 and TRBJ1-3; 7 positions match TRBD1. The CDR3 length is 14 residues. Germline CDR1 is MDHEN and CDR2 is SYDVKM. Trimming cost V 7 bases and J 6 bases; bases outside gene matches: 9.

The chain recombines TRBV28 with TRBJ1-1; 7 bases agree with TRBD1. Trimming removed 6 bases from V and 2 bases from J; junction bases left unmatched: 3. Germline-derived CDR1 and CDR2 are MDHEN and SYDVKM. This CDR3 region has 13 residues. In DNA form, the CDR3 reads TGTGCCAGCAGGGGACAGATAAACACTGAAGCTTTCTTT. It specifies CASRGQINTEAFF.

The genes are TRBV18 and TRBJ2-1, with TRBD2 as a possible D gene (5 bases). The CDR3 runs to 15 residues. With 6 bases removed from V and 4 bases from J, the gap between germline ends came to 16 bases. Per germline, CDR1 KGHSH and CDR2 LQKENI. CDR3 sequence: CASSPDQRSYNEQFF. The CDR3 DNA follows: TGTGCCAGCTCGCCGGACCAGCGGTCGTACAATGAGCAGTTCTTC.

The chain recombines TRBV28 with TRBJ1-5, with TRBD1 matching 7 bases. CDR3 length: 14 amino acids. Germline assignment: CDR1 MDHEN and CDR2 SYDVKM. J lost 2 bases, V lost 6 bases, and 4 bases had no gene match. The CDR3 sequence: CASRGGVGNQPQHF. The CDR3 nucleotides read TGTGCCAGCAGAGGGGGCGTAGGCAATCAGCCCCAGCATTTT.

This chain uses TRBV28 with TRBJ2-1, with 9 bases matching TRBD2. Looked up from germline, CDR1 is MDHEN and CDR2 is SYDVKM. The V and J ends lost 3 bases and 7 bases, in that order; junction bases with no gene match: 7. The CDR3 spans 15 residues. The CDR3 is CASSLGGGAKNEQFF. In nucleotides, the CDR3 is TGTGCCAGCAGTTTGGGCGGGGGGGCCAAAAATGAGCAGTTCTTC.

This rearrangement joins TRBV5-6 to TRBJ2-6; D ambiguous. Germline V gives CDR1 SGHDT, CDR2 YYEEEE. CDR3 length: 15 amino acids. V gave up 0 bases and J gave up 0 bases, with 4 bases separating them. CDR3 nucleotides: TGTGCCAGCAGCTTGGGTCGCTCTGGGGCCAACGTCCTGACTTTC. Its translation: CASSLGRSGANVLTF. Together with reference TRBV5-6 and TRBJ2-6, the CDR3 gives the full variable domain: DAGVTQSPTHLIKTRGQQVTLRCSPKSGHDTVSWYQQALGQGPQFIFQYYEEEERQRGNFPDRFSGHQFPNYSSELNVNALLLGDSALYLCASSLGRSGANVLTFGAGSRLTVL.

The chain has TRBV5-1 and TRBJ1-1; a weak D match, TRBD1 (6 bases). The germline gives CDR1 SGHRS, CDR2 YFSETQ. Trimming left V 3 bases short and J 9 bases short, with 12 bases between. This CDR3 is 12 amino acids long. The CDR3 nucleotides read TGCGCCAGCAGCTCTCAACAGGGAAAAGCTTTCTTT. Its translation: CASSSQQGKAFF.

This rearrangement joins TRBV7-9 to TRBJ1-5, with a possible D match to TRBD1 (6 bases). V lost 5 bases and J 9 bases, leaving 26 bases between the germline ends. The CDR3 extends over 17 amino acids. From germline, CDR1 is SEHNR and CDR2 FQNEAQ (reference sequence). CDR3: CASSGTGHLIGGRPQHF. CDR3 coding DNA: TGTGCCAGCAGCGGGACGGGACATCTTATTGGGGGTAGGCCCCAGCATTTT.

This rearrangement joins TRBV2 to TRBJ2-6; 10 bases are shared with TRBD1. CDR3 length equals 17 residues. The V gene's germline CDR1 is SNHLY and CDR2 FYNNEI. With 6 bases clipped from V and 1 base from J, the junction kept 6 bases outside the gene matches. Here the CDR3 reads CASSPGTGASGANVLTF. The DNA for the CDR3 is TGTGCCAGCAGCCCCGGGACAGGGGCGTCTGGGGCCAACGTCCTGACTTTC.

The CDR3 reads CSASIFNQETQYF. The CDR3 coding sequence is TGCAGTGCTAGTATATTTAACCAAGAGACCCAGTACTTC. V gene TRBV20-1 combines with J gene TRBJ2-5; D unclear. V shed 3 bases and J shed 0 bases, with 8 bases lying between them. This CDR3 contains 13 residues. Per germline, CDR1 DFQATT and CDR2 SNEGSKA (reference sequence).

This clone was found once. The CDR3 coding sequence is TGTGCCAGTAGTAACGTCGGGGGGACCTACAATGAGCAGTTCTTC. This sequence encodes CASSNVGGTYNEQFF. The rearrangement uses TRBV19 and TRBJ2-1, with 7 nucleotides matching TRBD2. Germline V gene sequence: CDR1 LNHDA, CDR2 SQIVND (reference sequence). The CDR3 is made up of 15 amino acids. V trimming: 4 bases; J trimming: 2 bases; junction bases outside the gene matches: 5.

The J gene is TRBJ2-1, the V gene TRBV6-5, with TRBD2 identical over 8 bases. The germline V gene has CDR1 MNHEY and CDR2 SVGAGI. The CDR3 length is 14 residues. Trimming removed 6 bases from V and 8 bases from J; junction bases left unmatched: 9. This chain's CDR3 is CASRSGGQIYEQFF. The CDR3 coding sequence is TGTGCCAGCAGATCGGGGGGGCAAATCTATGAGCAGTTCTTC.

A few counts support this clone. The chain links TRBV28 to TRBJ1-2, with unresolved D. The CDR3 sequence is 13 residues long. V was trimmed by 10 bases and J by 2 bases, leaving 14 bases between them. Germline V gives CDR1 MDHEN, CDR2 SYDVKM. The CDR3 loop is CATSRQQNYGYTF. As DNA, the CDR3 is TGTGCCACCTCGAGGCAGCAGAACTATGGCTACACCTTC.

The genes are TRBV14 and TRBJ1-2, with D unresolved. Trimming removed 0 bases at V and 13 bases at J, with 15 bases between. CDR1 SGHDN and CDR2 FVKESK come from the germline V gene. The CDR3 runs to 13 residues. CDR3 protein: CASSQDGRGVFTF. CDR3 DNA sequence: TGTGCCAGCAGCCAAGATGGCCGCGGAGTCTTCACCTTC.

The chain recombines TRBV2 with TRBJ2-7; possible D gene TRBD2, 5 bases. Germline V lookup: CDR1 SNHLY, CDR2 FYNNEI. Trimming took 5 bases from V and 3 from J, leaving 8 bases between them. The CDR3 consists of 12 residues. The CDR3 DNA is TGTGCCAGCAGTTCTAGCAGCTACGAGCAGTACTTC. Translating it yields CASSSSSYEQYF.

The chain employs TRBV11-3 and TRBJ2-1; 9 bases match TRBD2. Germline V gene sequence: CDR1 SGHNT, CDR2 YENEEA. With V trimmed by 5 bases and J by 4 bases, 9 bases remained unmatched. The CDR3 is 16 residues long. CDR3 region: CASSLMAGGGYNEQFF. The DNA for the CDR3 is TGTGCCAGCAGCCTAATGGCGGGAGGGGGGTACAATGAGCAGTTCTTC.

The gene calls are TRBV30 and TRBJ1-2; maybe TRBD1 (5 bases). The length of the CDR3 is 12 residues. V lost 2 bases and J 2 bases, leaving 6 bases between the germline ends. Germline CDR1 and CDR2: GTSNPN and SVGIG (reference sequence). This CDR3 is CAWSWGNYGYTF. The CDR3 nucleotides are TGTGCCTGGAGTTGGGGCAACTATGGCTACACCTTC. Looking up the rest from reference TRBV30 and TRBJ1-2 gives the full variable domain: SQTIHQWPATLVQPVGSPLSLECTVEGTSNPNLYWYRQAAGRGLQLLFYSVGIGQISSEVPQNLSASRPQDRQFILSSKKLLLSDSGFYLCAWSWGNYGYTFGSGTRLTVV.

The rearrangement joins TRBV3-1 (or the pseudogene TRBV3-2) to TRBJ2-2; 9 bases align to TRBD1. This CDR3 comprises 15 residues. V was pared by 4 bases and J by 1 base, with 1 base of the junction left unmatched. Germline V gene data show CDR1 as LGHDT and CDR2 as YNNKEL (reference sequence). The CDR3 spells CASSPGQGNTGELFF. The CDR3 coding sequence is TGTGCCAGCAGCCCGGGACAGGGGAACACCGGGGAGCTGTTTTTT.

The rearrangement joins TRBV11-2 to TRBJ1-3; possibly TRBD1 for D (5 bases). V lost 4 bases, J lost 0 bases, and 22 bases lay in between. Germline V lookup: CDR1 SGHAT, CDR2 FQNNGV. The CDR3 is made up of 19 amino acids. DNA of the CDR3: TGTGCCAGCAGCTCTTACAGGTTTATCGGAGCGAACTCTGGAAACACCATATATTTT. Its translation: CASSSYRFIGANSGNTIYF.

The chain links TRBV2 to TRBJ2-7; 13 nucleotides line up with TRBD2. Per the germline V gene, CDR1 is SNHLY and CDR2 is FYNNEI. Trimming cost V 1 base and J 3 bases; bases outside gene matches: 15. The CDR3 is 20 amino acids. CDR3 DNA sequence: TGTGCCAGCAGTGAAGTAGGGGGACAGGGGACTAGCGGGACCCACTACGAGCAGTACTTC. Amino acid sequence: CASSEVGGQGTSGTHYEQYF.

The chain employs TRBV19 and TRBJ1-5; TRBD1 might be the D (5 bases). The CDR3 runs to 15 residues. Trimming left V 6 bases short and J 4 bases short, with 16 bases between. Germline V gene lookup returns CDR1 LNHDA and CDR2 SQIVND (reference sequence). Written as DNA, the CDR3 is TGTGCCAGTAGGCCAGCGGGGGACCAAAATCAGCCCCAGCATTTT. This gives the protein CASRPAGDQNQPQHF. The variable domain in full, completed from reference TRBV19 and TRBJ1-5, reads DGGITQSPKYLFRKEGQNVTLSCEQNLNHDAMYWYRQDPGQGLRLIYYSQIVNDFQKGDIAEGYSVSREKKESFPLTVTSAQKNPTAFYLCASRPAGDQNQPQHFGDGTRLSIL.

The chain is built from TRBV20-1 and TRBJ2-3, with 9 bases fitting TRBD2. This CDR3 comprises 14 residues. Per germline, CDR1 DFQATT and CDR2 SNEGSKA (reference sequence). Trimming at V came to 3 bases and at J to 3 bases, leaving 4 bases not matched to a gene. The CDR3 region is CSASNSGGTDTQYF. In nucleotides, the CDR3 is TGCAGTGCTAGTAATAGCGGGGGTACAGATACGCAGTATTTT.

In DNA form, the CDR3 reads TGTGCCAGCAGCTTAGGCGCGGGCCCCAATGAGCAGTTCTTC. Protein product: CASSLGAGPNEQFF. The chain employs TRBV7-9 and TRBJ2-1; tentative D call: TRBD2 (5 bases). The CDR3 contains 14 residues. Trimming shortened V by 1 base and J by 6 bases, and 10 bases separated the two germline ends. Germline CDR1 is SEHNR and CDR2 is FQNEAQ (reference sequence). The complete variable domain, with remaining parts taken from reference TRBV7-9 and TRBJ2-1, reads DTGVSQNPRHKITKRGQNVTFRCDPISEHNRLYWYRQTLGQGPEFLTYFQNEAQLEKSRLLSDRFSAERPKGSFSTLEIQRTEQGDSAMYLCASSLGAGPNEQFFGPGTRLTVL.

The chain has TRBV6-1 and TRBJ2-3; 8 bases line up with TRBD2. V dropped 2 bases and J dropped 4; count of bases not matched to a gene: 8. This CDR3 has 16 amino acids. Germline CDR1 reads MNHNS; CDR2 reads SASEGT. This CDR3 reads CASSEQTRGVSDTQYF. DNA of the CDR3: TGTGCCAGCAGTGAACAGACGCGGGGGGTTTCAGATACGCAGTATTTT.

This clone has just a few counts. V is TRBV12-2 and J is TRBJ1-3. TRBV12-2 is designated a pseudogene. The CDR3 consists of 16 residues. The CDR3 sequence is CASRSVHPRRSDTIYF. For the CDR3, the DNA is TGTGCAAGTCGTTCGGTTCATCCACGGCGGTCGGACACCATATATTTT.

The rearrangement links TRBV5-4 to TRBJ1-2; no reliable D call. V was pared by 1 base and J by 4 bases, with 11 bases between. The CDR3 runs 14 residues. CDR1 is SGHNT, CDR2 YYREEE, per germline (reference sequence). This CDR3 reads CASSLNRESYGYTF. CDR3 bases: TGTGCCAGCAGCTTGAACAGAGAATCCTATGGCTACACCTTC.

A word on this clone: This sample also contains other DNA sequences that code for the same CDR3. V is TRBV18 and J is TRBJ2-5; no definite D call. V lost 5 bases to trimming and J lost 1 base, with 8 bases between them. The germline V gene encodes CDR1 KGHSH and CDR2 LQKENI. The CDR3 spans 13 residues. For the CDR3, the DNA is TGTGCCAGCTCATCCACAGTCCAAGAGACCCAGTACTTC. It codes for CASSSTVQETQYF.

The chain has TRBV19 and TRBJ2-5; 8 nucleotides agree with TRBD1. CDR1 and CDR2 from the germline V gene are LNHDA and SQIVND (reference sequence). V gave up 4 bases and J gave up 2 bases; unmatched junction bases: 6. CDR3 size: 15 residues. DNA for the CDR3: TGTGCCAGTAGTACCTCGGGACAGGCGCAAGAGACCCAGTACTTC. This gives the protein CASSTSGQAQETQYF.

The DNA for the CDR3 is TGTGCCAGCAGCAAAAAGGGAGGGACCCAGTACTTC. Its protein product is CASSKKGGTQYF. The chain links TRBV21-1 to TRBJ2-5; TRBD2 is taken as the D call from the table, unchecked against the DNA. TRBV21-1 is reported as a pseudogene. This CDR3 has 12 amino acids.